The rows below give T cell receptor beta chains drawn from one sample of a study of T cell repertoires in cytomegalovirus infection. From the reads, TCRdb called clonotypes with MiXCR, one entry per CDR3 protein. The sample has more than 150,000 distinct CDR3 sequences, about 21% seen once; the top ten hold about 2.9%. The sequenced material came from PBMCs. Receptors originate from a human donor in good health (CMV status not recorded). Some clones in this sample may be carry-over from other donors' samples. Each CDR3 is given with its conserved first and last residue. D genes are given only for firm matches. The size entry is marked missing in some rows and otherwise reads once, few, many or a size class.

CDR3 length,V gene,J gene,D gene,clone size,CDR3 DNA,CDR3 protein
14,TRBV7-9,TRBJ2-1,.,.,TGTGCCAGCAGCTATCGACAGACCTACAATGAGCAGTTCTTC,CASSYRQTYNEQFF
15,TRBV6-1,TRBJ1-1,.,many,TGTGCCAGCAGGCCGGGGCAGGAAGCTAACACTGAAGCTTTCTTT,CASRPGQEANTEAFF
14,TRBV11-2,TRBJ2-1,.,.,TGTGCCAGCAGCTTGGACCCAAGGGCAAATGAGCAGTTCTTC,CASSLDPRANEQFF
15,TRBV12-3/TRBV12-4,TRBJ2-7,TRBD2,few,TGTGCCAGCAGTTTTGGGACTAGCGGGGGCTACGAGCAGTACTTC,CASSFGTSGGYEQYF
17,TRBV12-3/TRBV12-4,TRBJ1-5,.,few,TGTGCCAGCAGTTTCTCGCAGGGAGGGGATAGCAATCAGCCCCAGCATTTT,CASSFSQGGDSNQPQHF
13,TRBV9,TRBJ2-1,.,.,TGTGCCAGCAGCGTAGCGGGATACAATGAGCAGTTCTTC,CASSVAGYNEQFF
14,TRBV20-1,TRBJ2-3,TRBD2,.,TGCAGTGCTAGCAGGACTAGCGGGTCGGATACGCAGTATTTT,CSASRTSGSDTQYF
18,TRBV19,TRBJ2-6,TRBD2,few,TGTGCCAGTAGTATGTTAGCGGGGAGAGGCTCTGGGGCCAACGTCCTGACTTTC,CASSMLAGRGSGANVLTF
14,TRBV19,TRBJ1-2,.,.,TGTGCCAGTAGTATCGGACCGGCTAACTATGGCTACACCTTC,CASSIGPANYGYTF
17,TRBV28,TRBJ1-1,TRBD1,few,TGTGCCAGCAGTTTGCCTTACCCCCGACAGGGTTACACTGAAGCTTTCTTT,CASSLPYPRQGYTEAFF
13,TRBV29-1,TRBJ2-3,TRBD1,few,TGCAGCGTCACAGGGGGCCATACAGATACGCAGTATTTT,CSVTGGHTDTQYF
16,TRBV6-2/TRBV6-3,TRBJ2-3,TRBD2,.,TGTGCCAGCAGTTACTCGAGAAGCGGGATTCCAGATACGCAGTATTTT,CASSYSRSGIPDTQYF
15,TRBV6-2/TRBV6-3,TRBJ1-5,.,many,TGTGCCAGCAGTTACGCACCGGGGGAAGCTCAGCCCCAGCATTTT,CASSYAPGEAQPQHF
13,TRBV20-1,TRBJ2-2,.,.,TGCAGTGCTACGCACAGGAACACCGGGGAGCTGTTTTTT,CSATHRNTGELFF
15,TRBV5-8,TRBJ2-1,TRBD2,many,TGTGCCAGCAGCCGGACTAGCGGGATGCACAATGAGCAGTTCTTC,CASSRTSGMHNEQFF
15,TRBV9,TRBJ2-2,TRBD2,few,TGTGCCAGCAGTTCTCCCGGGAGGTCCACCGGGGAGCTGTTTTTT,CASSSPGRSTGELFF
12,TRBV7-8,TRBJ2-3,.,few,TGTGCCAGCAGCGAAGGCGGTCAGCCCCAGTATTTT,CASSEGGQPQYF
15,TRBV7-9,TRBJ1-2,.,.,TGTGCCAGCAGCTTACGACTCGAGGACAGCTATGGCTACACCTTC,CASSLRLEDSYGYTF
13,TRBV28,TRBJ2-3,TRBD1,few,TGTGCCAGCAGGGGACAGACCCCAGATACGCAGTATTTT,CASRGQTPDTQYF
15,TRBV28,TRBJ1-2,.,few,TGTGCCAGCACCATAATATCGGGCCCGGGCTATGGCTACACCTTC,CASTIISGPGYGYTF
14,TRBV19,TRBJ1-1,.,.,TGTGCCAGTAGTATTTTAGGGTTCAACACTGAAGCTTTCTTT,CASSILGFNTEAFF
15,TRBV2,TRBJ1-2,TRBD1,.,TGTGCCAGCAGACCTCCCCTCGAGGGACAGGGTGTCTACACCTTC,CASRPPLEGQGVYTF
16,TRBV6-5,TRBJ2-1,TRBD2,few,TGTGCCAGCAGCCACGGGACTAGCGGAGCGTACAATGAGCAGTTCTTC,CASSHGTSGAYNEQFF
14,TRBV7-8,TRBJ2-3,TRBD1,.,TGTGCCAGCAGGATAGGACAGGGGAAAGATACGCAGTATTTT,CASRIGQGKDTQYF
14,TRBV20-1,TRBJ1-3,.,.,TGCAGTGCCAACCCCCCGATCTCTGGAAACACCATATATTTT,CSANPPISGNTIYF
15,TRBV7-3,TRBJ2-2,.,.,TGTGCCAGCAGCTCGGGACCCCCGGGCACCGGGGAGCTGTTTTTT,CASSSGPPGTGELFF
15,TRBV5-4,TRBJ2-4,.,.,TGTGCCAGCAGTTCCCAGCAGGGGTTAGAAAACATTCAGTACTTC,CASSSQQGLENIQYF
16,TRBV28,TRBJ2-7,.,few,TGTGCCAGCAGTTTATCAGGTGTCGCGCGCACCTACGAGCAGTACTTC,CASSLSGVARTYEQYF
17,TRBV5-4,TRBJ2-1,.,.,TGTGCCAGCAGCTTGGAAGTTGGGTTAGCGGTAGGGAATGAGCAGTTCTTC,CASSLEVGLAVGNEQFF
13,TRBV29-1,TRBJ2-5,.,.,TGCAGCGTTGAAGGGGGACTCCAAGAGACCCAGTACTTC,CSVEGGLQETQYF
16,TRBV7-6,TRBJ1-1,TRBD1,.,TGTGCCAGCAGCTTAGCGATGGGGACAGGGAATACTGAAGCTTTCTTT,CASSLAMGTGNTEAFF
11,TRBV9,TRBJ1-4,.,.,TGTGCCAGCGGTGAAAGTGAAAAACTGTTTTTT,CASGESEKLFF
16,TRBV7-9,TRBJ1-4,TRBD1,few,TGTGCCAGCAGCGGACGGGCGACAGGGATCGATGAAAAACTGTTTTTT,CASSGRATGIDEKLFF
14,TRBV12-3/TRBV12-4,TRBJ1-1,TRBD1,few,TGTGCCAGCAGTAACAGGGGTGAGGGCACTGAAGCTTTCTTT,CASSNRGEGTEAFF
13,TRBV6-4,TRBJ1-1,.,.,TGTGCCAGCAGTGACACCTGTCGGGGTGAAGCTTTCTTT,CASSDTCRGEAFF
16,TRBV7-9,TRBJ2-5,TRBD1,.,TGTGCCAGCAGCTTACGGCTGGGACAGGGTGGAAAGACCCAGTACTTC,CASSLRLGQGGKTQYF
14,TRBV2,TRBJ2-5,.,.,TGTGCCAGCAGTGAAGTCGCCAGGCAAGAGACCCAGTACTTC,CASSEVARQETQYF
15,TRBV7-8,TRBJ2-2,TRBD2,many,TGTGCCAGCAGCTTGGGGGGGGGTGGCACCGGGGAGCTGTTTTTT,CASSLGGGGTGELFF
15,TRBV29-1,TRBJ2-5,TRBD1,.,TGCAGCGTCCAAACGCCCGGGACAGGGGTAGGGACCCAGTACTTC,CSVQTPGTGVGTQYF
15,TRBV7-3,TRBJ2-3,TRBD1,.,TGTGCCAGCAGCCCTCGACAGGGGGAAACAGATACGCAGTATTTT,CASSPRQGETDTQYF